This T cell receptor (beta chain) was captured in a study of blood T cell repertoires in COVID-19. Germline V gives CDR1 MDHEN, CDR2 SYDVKM. The CDR3 covers 14 residues. Losses at the gene ends were 5 bases for V and 5 bases for J; bases not matched to a gene: 8. Some clones are missing from TCRdb's copy, which holds only in-frame ones; the method was immunoSEQ multiplex PCR. The table has approximately 220,000 clones, 80% to 85% seen once. This rearrangement joins TRBV28 to TRBJ2-7; 8 bases are shared with TRBD2. The sequence was obtained from a woman in her thirties or forties who had recovered from COVID-19. The source material was PBMCs or T cells enriched from blood (not recorded which). CDR3 in DNA: TGTGCCAGCAGTCCGACTAGCGTCCTACACGAGCAGTACTTC. Protein product: CASSPTSVLHEQYF.